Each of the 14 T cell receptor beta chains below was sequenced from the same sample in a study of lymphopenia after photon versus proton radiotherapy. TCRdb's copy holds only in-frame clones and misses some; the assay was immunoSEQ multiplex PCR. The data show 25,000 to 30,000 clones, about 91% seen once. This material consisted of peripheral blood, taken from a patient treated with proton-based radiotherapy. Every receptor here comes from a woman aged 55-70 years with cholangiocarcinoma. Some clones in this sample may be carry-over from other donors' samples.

The CDR3 DNA reads TGTGCCAGCAGCTTCGAGGGGCCTCGTGAGCAGTACTTC. Translation gives CASSFEGPREQYF. This rearrangement joins TRBV7-9 to TRBJ2-7; tentatively, D is TRBD1 or TRBD2 (5 bases each). The V gene lost 3 bases and the J gene lost 7 bases, with 13 bases spanning the gap. This CDR3 is 13 amino acids long. In germline, CDR1 is SEHNR, CDR2 FQNEAQ (reference sequence).

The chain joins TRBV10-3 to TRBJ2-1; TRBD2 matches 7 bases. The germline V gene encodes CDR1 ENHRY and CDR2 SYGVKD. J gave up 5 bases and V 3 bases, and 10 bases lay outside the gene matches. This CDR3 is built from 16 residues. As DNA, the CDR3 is TGTGCCATCAGTGAAAGGGCCCTAGCGGCTCACAATGAGCAGTTCTTC. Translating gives CAISERALAAHNEQFF.

The CDR3 spells CASSFVHTEAFF. CDR3 bases: TGTGCCAGCAGTTTCGTCCACACTGAAGCTTTCTTT. V is TRBV28 and J is TRBJ1-1; the D is unclear. V was shortened by 3 bases and J by 3 bases, with 5 bases between the two germline ends. Looked up from germline, CDR1 is MDHEN and CDR2 is SYDVKM. The CDR3 is 12 amino acids.

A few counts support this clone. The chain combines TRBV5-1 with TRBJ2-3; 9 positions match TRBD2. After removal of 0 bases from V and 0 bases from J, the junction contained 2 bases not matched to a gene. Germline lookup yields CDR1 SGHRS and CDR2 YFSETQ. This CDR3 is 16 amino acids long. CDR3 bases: TGCGCCAGCAGCTTGGGACTAGCGGAAAGCACAGATACGCAGTATTTT. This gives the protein CASSLGLAESTDTQYF.

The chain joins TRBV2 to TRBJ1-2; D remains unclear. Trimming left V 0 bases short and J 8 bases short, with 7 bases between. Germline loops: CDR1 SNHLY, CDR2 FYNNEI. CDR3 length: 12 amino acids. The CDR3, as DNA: TGTGCCAGCAGTGAAGCGGACGAGGGCTACACCTTC. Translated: CASSEADEGYTF.

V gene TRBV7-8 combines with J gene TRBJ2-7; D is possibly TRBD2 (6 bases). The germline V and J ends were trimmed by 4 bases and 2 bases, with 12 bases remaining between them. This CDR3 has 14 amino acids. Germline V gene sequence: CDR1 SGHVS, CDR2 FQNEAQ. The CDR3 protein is CASSSVRGPYEQYF. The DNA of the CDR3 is TGTGCCAGCAGCTCCGTGCGGGGACCCTACGAGCAGTACTTC.

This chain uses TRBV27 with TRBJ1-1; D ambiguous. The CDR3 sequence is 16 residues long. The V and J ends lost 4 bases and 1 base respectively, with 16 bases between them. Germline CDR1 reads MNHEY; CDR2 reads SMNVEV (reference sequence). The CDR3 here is CASSSTPGPGNTEAFF. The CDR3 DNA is TGTGCCAGCAGTTCGACCCCGGGCCCGGGGAACACTGAAGCTTTCTTT.

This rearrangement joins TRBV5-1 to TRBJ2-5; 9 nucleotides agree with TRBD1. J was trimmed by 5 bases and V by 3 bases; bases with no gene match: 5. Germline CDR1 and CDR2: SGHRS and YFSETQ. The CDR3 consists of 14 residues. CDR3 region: CASSSGTGRETQYF. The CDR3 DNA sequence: TGCGCCAGCAGCTCGGGGACAGGGCGTGAGACCCAGTACTTC.

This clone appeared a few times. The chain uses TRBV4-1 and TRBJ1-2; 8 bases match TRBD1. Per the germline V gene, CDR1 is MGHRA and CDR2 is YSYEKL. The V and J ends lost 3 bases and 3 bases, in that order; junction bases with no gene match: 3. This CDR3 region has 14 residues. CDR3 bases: TGCGCCAGCAGCCAGGGGACAGGCGACTATGGCTACACCTTC. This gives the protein CASSQGTGDYGYTF.

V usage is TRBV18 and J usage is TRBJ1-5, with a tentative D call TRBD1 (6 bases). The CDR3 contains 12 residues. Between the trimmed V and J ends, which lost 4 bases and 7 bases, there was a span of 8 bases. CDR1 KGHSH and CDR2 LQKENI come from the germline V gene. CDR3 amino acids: CASSQGGQPQHF. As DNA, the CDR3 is TGTGCCAGCTCACAGGGGGGACAGCCCCAGCATTTT.

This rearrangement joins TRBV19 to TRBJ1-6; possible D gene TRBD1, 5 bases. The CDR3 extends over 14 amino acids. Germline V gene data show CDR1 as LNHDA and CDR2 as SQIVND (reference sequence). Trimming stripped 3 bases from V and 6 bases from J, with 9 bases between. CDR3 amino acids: CASSIVRANSPLHF. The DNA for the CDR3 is TGTGCCAGTAGTATCGTCAGGGCTAATTCACCCCTCCACTTT. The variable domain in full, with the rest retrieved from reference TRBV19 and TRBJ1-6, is DGGITQSPKYLFRKEGQNVTLSCEQNLNHDAMYWYRQDPGQGLRLIYYSQIVNDFQKGDIAEGYSVSREKKESFPLTVTSAQKNPTAFYLCASSIVRANSPLHFGNGTRLTVT.

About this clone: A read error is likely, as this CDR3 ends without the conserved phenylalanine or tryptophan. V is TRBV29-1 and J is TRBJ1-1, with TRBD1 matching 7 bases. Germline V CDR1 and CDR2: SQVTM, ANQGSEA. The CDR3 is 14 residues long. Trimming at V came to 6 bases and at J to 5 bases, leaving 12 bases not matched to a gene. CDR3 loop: CSVGEPGGRTEAFL. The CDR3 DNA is TGCAGCGTGGGGGAGCCAGGGGGTCGAACTGAAGCTTTCCTT.

As DNA, the CDR3 is TGCAGTGGGGATGAGCAGTTCTTC. It translates to CSGDEQFF. V and J are TRBV20-1 and TRBJ2-1; D unresolved. Trimming left V 7 bases short and J 8 bases short, with 3 bases between. Per the germline V gene, CDR1 is DFQATT and CDR2 is SNEGSKA (reference sequence). The CDR3 runs to 8 residues.

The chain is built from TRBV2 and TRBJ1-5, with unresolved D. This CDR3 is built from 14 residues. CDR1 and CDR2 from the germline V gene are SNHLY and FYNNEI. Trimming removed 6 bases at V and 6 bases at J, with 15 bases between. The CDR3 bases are TGTGCCAGCAGGGTGGGCAGCGTGGGTCAGCCCCAGCATTTT. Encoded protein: CASRVGSVGQPQHF.